Below, one T cell receptor (beta chain) is given with its context. The ends were cut back, 4 bases at V and 5 bases at J, with 13 bases in the middle. Per the germline V gene, CDR1 is KGHDR and CDR2 is SFDVKD. This CDR3 comprises 14 residues. The sample is drawn from a study of CXCR3 chemokines and chemotherapy response in bladder cancer. Via MiXCR, TCRdb re-called the PCR reads, giving one row per CDR3 protein. The sample includes 8,000 or so distinct CDR3 sequences, roughly an eighth of them seen just once. The receptor was derived from a human donor with bladder cancer that responded to neoadjuvant chemotherapy. This material was collected from a patient whose treatment included neoadjuvant chemotherapy. The V gene is TRBV24-1, the J gene TRBJ2-5; no clear D gene. Written as DNA, the CDR3 is TGTGCCACCAGTGACCCTGGTATAGGGGAGACCCAGTACTTC. It is translated as CATSDPGIGETQYF.